This T cell receptor beta chain is drawn from a study of blood T cell repertoires in COVID-19. Here immunoSEQ multiplex PCR was the method, and the copy in TCRdb shows in-frame clones only, minus some. The data show some 240,000 clones, 65% to 85% seen once. Germline values: CDR1 PRHDT, CDR2 FYEKMQ (reference sequence). V dropped 2 bases and J dropped 1; count of bases not matched to a gene: 6. The CDR3 loop spans 16 amino acids. Recovery among Cohort 3 donors was established by two negative PCRs, clearance, or symptom resolution. This clonotype originated in a man aged 50 to 59 who had recovered from COVID-19. Source material: PBMCs or T cells enriched from blood (not recorded which). This chain links TRBV13 with TRBJ1-1, with 8 bases that match TRBD1. This CDR3 reads CASSLKTGGRNTEAFF. CDR3 nucleotide sequence: TGTGCCAGCAGCTTAAAAACAGGGGGAAGGAACACTGAAGCTTTCTTT.